This T cell receptor beta chain stems from a study of breast tumors, draining lymph nodes, adjacent tissues. Study-level findings and limits: Tumor and nontumor repertoires were significantly more similar in luminal-like than in basal-like breast cancer. Findings are consistent with lymph node origin and intratumoral expansion of most tumor T cells. Tumor T cell lymph node origin was a supported hypothesis, not proven. Tumors had less TCR diversity than lymph nodes, more than nontumor tissue.

TCRdb fed the multiplex PCR reads into MiXCR, producing one record per CDR3 protein. The table records tens of thousands of distinct CDR3 sequences, roughly 19% of them present only once. Samples came from axillary lymph nodes draining the breast cancer. This clonotype came up many times. Its matching antigen is unknown. Looked up from germline, CDR1 is SGHTA and CDR2 is FQGNSA. The CDR3 runs 16 residues. Losses at the gene ends were 5 bases for V and 0 bases for J; bases not matched to a gene: 10. The receptor was isolated from a female donor with breast cancer. Some clones in this sample may be carry-over from other donors' samples. The sequencing input was axillary lymph node tissue. The gene calls are TRBV7-2 and TRBJ2-7; TRBD1 matches 7 bases. In DNA, the CDR3 is TGTGCCAGCAGCCGTCGGACAGGCCACCTCTCCTACGAGCAGTACTTC. This gives the protein CASSRRTGHLSYEQYF.